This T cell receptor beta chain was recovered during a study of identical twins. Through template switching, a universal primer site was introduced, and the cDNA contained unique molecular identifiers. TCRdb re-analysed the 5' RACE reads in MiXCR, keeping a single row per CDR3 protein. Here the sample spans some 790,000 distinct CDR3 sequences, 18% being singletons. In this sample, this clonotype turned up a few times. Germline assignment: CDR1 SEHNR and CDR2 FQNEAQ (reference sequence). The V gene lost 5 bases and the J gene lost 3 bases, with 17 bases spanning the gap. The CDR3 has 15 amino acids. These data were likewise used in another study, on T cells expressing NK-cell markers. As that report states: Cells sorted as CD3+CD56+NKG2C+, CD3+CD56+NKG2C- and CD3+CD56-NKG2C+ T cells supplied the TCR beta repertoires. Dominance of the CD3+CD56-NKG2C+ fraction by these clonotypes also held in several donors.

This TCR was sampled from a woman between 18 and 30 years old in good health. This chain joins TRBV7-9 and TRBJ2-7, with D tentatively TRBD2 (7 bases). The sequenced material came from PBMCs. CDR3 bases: TGTGCCAGCAGCCCCCCGCGGGGGCGCATCTACGAGCAGTACTTC. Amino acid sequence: CASSPPRGRIYEQYF. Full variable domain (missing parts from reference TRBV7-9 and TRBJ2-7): DTGVSQNPRHKITKRGQNVTFRCDPISEHNRLYWYRQTLGQGPEFLTYFQNEAQLEKSRLLSDRFSAERPKGSFSTLEIQRTEQGDSAMYLCASSPPRGRIYEQYFGPGTRLTVT.